The following is a T cell receptor beta chain sequence with its context. A few counts support this clone. Its target antigen remains unknown. Per-base quality was not reported, and no clone a single base away is much larger than it. The library was prepared using the immunoSEQ multiplex PCR assay. For the multiplex PCR, a mixture combining 60 forward primers for TCR Vbeta segments and 13 reverse primers for TCR Jbeta segments was used. Amplification of the CDR3 region of rearranged TCR beta genes was performed with a multiplex PCR assay on genomic DNA. Amplified TCR beta libraries were sequenced as 87-base-pair reads on the Illumina HiSeq System. On the authors' methods: In a later analysis, approximately 74 million unique TCR beta chains were counted across the approximately 640 repertoires, and roughly 10 million of these chains were shared by at least two donors. Raw reads were error-corrected and collapsed into unique sequences with a nearest-neighbor algorithm that merged closely related sequences to remove PCR and sequencing errors. CDR3 sequences were aligned to IMGT reference sequences to assign V, D and J gene segments. For a sequence to be retained, a match of at least six nucleotides was required to both a V gene segment and a J gene segment. Rearrangements were called productive when the CDR3 lacked stop codons and stayed in frame with V and J; all others were non-productive. CDR3 was defined by IMGT convention, running from the second conserved V-encoded cysteine to the conserved J-encoded phenylalanine. The earlier analysis of more than 450 of the donors excluded sequences that lacked an unambiguous match to a single V gene segment. In an earlier analysis of several hundred of the donors, V segments were called functional above 56.7% productive rearrangements and were called segregating when the between-donor standard deviation exceeded 5%. To diagnose cytomegalovirus status from the catalog of TCR beta chain sequences, a statistical classification framework was built. In a later analysis, V and J genes were assigned by comparing TCR nucleotide sequences against IMGT/GENE-DB human TR gene sequences. In a later analysis, CDR3 sequences and most-parsimonious VDJ recombination scenarios were assigned using the TCRdist pipeline. In a later analysis, each TCR beta chain was defined by its CDR3 amino acid sequence together with its V-gene family, and reads without a unique V-gene family were excluded. A later analysis removed roughly 590 highly shared, low-generation-probability nucleotide sequences to deal with suspected cross-contamination and a sequencing artifact. In a later analysis, a clonal expansion index was calculated for each public chain from normalized within-repertoire ranks of inferred template counts. In a later analysis, generation probabilities were computed using a VDJ recombination model fitted to out-of-frame rearrangements, and the results were checked against IGoR. Hypergeometric tests were used in a later analysis to score TCR-TCR, TCR-HLA and TCR-CMV co-occurrence, with a repertoire-size bias correction applied to the TCR pairs. False discovery rates were estimated in a later analysis by permuting HLA or CMV assignments 20 times. In a later analysis, co-occurring TCRs were grouped using DBSCAN, with TCRdist sequence similarity added in when clustering inside HLA-allele-positive subsets. Repertoires with fewer than 30,000 or more than 120,000 public chains, plus five repertoires with anomalous nucleotide sharing, were excluded from co-occurrence clustering. TCRdb provides this immuneACCESS table in a form limited to in-frame rearrangements. Some clones are lacking; in checked studies, under half of them reflect an unresolved V gene, and why the rest are absent is not known. Clone size and the V and J calls come from that table; the DNA yielded D and trimming. For this sample the table gives about 91,000 clones, of which 60% to 75% were detected only once. The ten top clones hold 0.95% to 1.5% of the sample.

The source of the sample is a study of cytomegalovirus exposure and HLA in healthy donors (dated 2017 in TCRdb). About the study as a whole: An earlier analysis of several hundred of the donors reported approximately 270 Gb of sequence data and 117 million unique TCR beta sequences from 150 million to 200 million T cells. About 300 gigabases of sequencing data and approximately 85 million unique TCR sequences were included in an early release covering around 650 HLA-typed donors. Among the roughly 400 genotyped donors, around 79% belonged to the genetic ancestry cluster associated with self-reported Caucasian donors. The aim of the study was to test whether cataloging public T cell receptors could identify signatures of past pathogen exposure. Using immunosequencing, the study profiled T cell repertoires from about 650 subjects and related those repertoires to cytomegalovirus serostatus. Besides the first cohort of approximately 670 subjects, a separate validation cohort made up of 120 different subjects was used. High-throughput TCR immunosequencing, statistical association of individual TCRs with disease status, and machine learning were combined to predict cytomegalovirus infection status. In a later analysis, previously published TCR beta repertoires from 550 to 700 donors were re-analyzed and high-resolution HLA genotyping was added so that TCR occurrence patterns could be studied. In the later analysis, no new phenotypic data were used to find candidate immune exposures; instead, reliance was placed on TCR beta sequences and their occurrence across donors. To decide whether each TCR beta V gene segment behaved as functional or pseudogenic, an earlier analysis of some 580 of the donors relied on high-throughput TCR beta sequencing. Donor age, sex, ethnicity and CMV serostatus were collected together with the repertoire data. In a later genetic analysis, genome-wide SNP genotypes for about three fifths of the roughly 670 donors were used, and that subset was treated as a discovery cohort. Every repertoire in the discovery cohort had been generated on one and the same sequencing platform. Both class I and class II loci were covered by HLA typing, at four-digit resolution. Typing coverage varied by locus: 629-630 donors for A, B, C, DRB1 and DQB1; under 550 for DQA1; around 570 for DPA1; about 450 for DPB1. Several DR-DQ haplotypes were treated as single units for association and clustering because of strong linkage in the cohort. Across 300 to 400 genotyped donors of the cohort, an average of about 240,000 unique TCR beta nucleotide sequences per donor were sequenced, and roughly 20% of those sequences were non-productive.

In total, 500 to 700 healthy bone marrow donors made up the cohort. All cohort members were sampled while nominally healthy, although unrecorded immune exposures were likely present. The donor was CMV seronegative and belonged to the group of several hundred seronegative cohort members. Every donor gave a peripheral blood sample, and the peripheral blood mononuclear cells from that sample were used for TCR beta sequencing. Genomic DNA extraction from the blood cell samples was performed with the Qiagen DNeasy Blood Extraction Kit. Per the germline V gene, MNHNS is the CDR1 and SASEGT is the CDR2. The junction shows trimming of 1 base on V and 4 bases on J, and the gene matches do not reach 1 base of it. Inclusive of the bounding cysteine and phenylalanine, the CDR3 is 15 residues long. The only DNA kept is the CDR3, 45 bases in frame from the first base. Paper-wide results and their limitations: Roughly uniform sequencing depth across donors was assumed in presence/absence analyses, although this assumption may not hold. For the cohort, immune exposure information was limited to CMV serostatus. In a later analysis, about 16,000 TCR beta sequences were associated with specific HLA alleles at a false discovery rate of 0.05. In vitro tests confirmed that three of the cytomegalovirus-associated TCR beta chains recognize cytomegalovirus antigens. In a later genetic analysis, fewer N-insertions in productive TCRs were reported among donors in an Asian-associated ancestry cluster than the roughly 700-donor mean. The classifier was reported to diagnose cytomegalovirus status with high specificity and sensitivity in both the original and validation cohorts. In a later analysis, HLA-associated TCR beta chains showed more clonal expansion and lower generation probabilities than non-associated chains that were equally common. In the study, 150 to 200 TCR beta chains were listed as associated with cytomegalovirus. The sequencing pipeline was judged likely to have produced a cluster of highly shared sequence variants as a technical artifact. Most CMV-associated TCR beta chains appeared to be HLA-restricted in a later analysis, and the HLA associations seemed to be driven largely by CMV exposure. Roughly 15 rarely observed V segments, including chromosome 9 orphons, were excluded from the earlier analysis of approximately 500 of the donors because counts were too low. Most TCR sequences were seen in very few donors, while some public TCRs were found in many individuals. The authors suggested that the approach could potentially be extended to other disease states and immunological phenotypes. In a later analysis, the rate of TCR association differed among HLA loci, with DRB1 alleles having the most associated TCRs and HLA-C alleles having the fewest. Several of the top co-occurrence clusters appeared to be linked to parvovirus B19, influenza, CMV and Epstein-Barr virus, according to a later analysis. V-gene and J-gene trimming of TCR beta chains was associated with a missense DCLRE1C variant in a later genetic analysis, and the association was replicated in an independent cohort. In an earlier analysis of approximately 590 of the donors, most TCR beta V segments were observed in productive rearrangements about 87% or about 30% of the time, broadly matching IMGT annotations. When HLA alleles, especially DR and DQ, strongly co-occurred, attributing TCR associations to individual alleles was difficult. Because HLA typing was missing for some donors at each locus, association tests included only the typed subset. This cohort had only TCR beta chains sequenced, and the lack of alpha or paired-chain data limited which features could be detected. Linkage disequilibrium might explain the correlated functional status among segregating V segments, but an unknown experimental factor could not be excluded. A further reported finding was that TCR beta sequences accurately predicted the HLA-A and HLA-B alleles for most subjects in the first cohort. Some IMGT-functional V segments, including TRBV6-2 and TRBV6-3, could not be told apart with the 87-base-pair reads, so those segments were excluded.

The sequencing sample was made of PBMCs. Recombination linked TRBV6-1 to TRBJ2-3, with TRBD1 matching 11 junction bases. This sequence was found in a female donor in good health and CMV-seronegative. The DNA reads TGTGCCAGCAGTGAAGGGACAGGGGGCGCAGATACGCAGTATTTT. It specifies CASSEGTGGADTQYF.